The following is a TCR beta chain sequence with its context. These data come from a study of molecular identifiers for immune sequencing clone quantification. Germline values: CDR1 LGHNT, CDR2 FRNRAP. The V gene lost 4 bases and the J gene lost 8 bases, with 17 bases spanning the gap. CDR3 length: 14 amino acids. TCRdb re-called the PCR reads through MiXCR, storing one row per CDR3 protein. The data hold more than 450,000 distinct CDR3 sequences, with around a fifth observed a single time. The rearrangement links TRBV12-5 to TRBJ1-1; D remains unclear. This TCR was recovered from a human donor in good health. Some libraries in this study had Jurkat cell RNA spiked in. Sequencing was done on a sample of naive CD8+ T cells from blood, with Jurkat cell RNA spiked in. As for subset: FACS-sorted CD8+CD4-CCR7+CD45RA+ naive T cells. CDR3 sequence: CASGSALLGSEAFF. The CDR3 region has the DNA TGTGCTAGTGGTTCCGCTTTGTTGGGATCGGAAGCTTTCTTT.